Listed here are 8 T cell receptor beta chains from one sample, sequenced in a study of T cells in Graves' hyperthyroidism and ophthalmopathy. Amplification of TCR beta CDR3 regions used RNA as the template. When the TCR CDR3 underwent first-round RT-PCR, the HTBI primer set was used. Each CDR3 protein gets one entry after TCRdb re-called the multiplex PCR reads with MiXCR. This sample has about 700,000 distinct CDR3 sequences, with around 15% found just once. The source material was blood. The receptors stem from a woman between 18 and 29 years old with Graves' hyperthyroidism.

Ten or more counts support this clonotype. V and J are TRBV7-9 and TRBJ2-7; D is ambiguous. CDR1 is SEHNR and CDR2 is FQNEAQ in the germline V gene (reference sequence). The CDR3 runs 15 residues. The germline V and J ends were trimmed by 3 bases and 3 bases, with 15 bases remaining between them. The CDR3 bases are TGTGCCAGCAGCTTGGACCTCCCTCAAGACTACGAGCAGTACTTC. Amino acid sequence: CASSLDLPQDYEQYF.

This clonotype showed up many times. CDR3 in DNA: TGTGCCAGCAGTTTATCCCTCACTCGCTACAATGAGCAGTTCTTC. It yields the protein CASSLSLTRYNEQFF. This chain connects TRBV28 to TRBJ2-1; D unresolved. Germline CDR1 is MDHEN and CDR2 is SYDVKM. This CDR3 comprises 15 residues. V was cut by 1 base and J by 3 bases, with 10 bases left in between.

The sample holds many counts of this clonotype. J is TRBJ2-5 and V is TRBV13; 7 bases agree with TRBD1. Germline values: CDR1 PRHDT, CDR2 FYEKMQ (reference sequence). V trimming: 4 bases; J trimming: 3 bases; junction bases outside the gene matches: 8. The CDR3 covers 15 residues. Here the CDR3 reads CASSYQGTAEETQYF. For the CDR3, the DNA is TGTGCCAGCAGCTACCAAGGGACAGCGGAAGAGACCCAGTACTTC.

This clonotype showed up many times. For the CDR3, the DNA is TGTGCCAGCAGCTCCTACCAAGGGGGGTGGGAGACCCAGTACTTC. Translated: CASSSYQGGWETQYF. The chain recombines TRBV11-2 with TRBJ2-5, with D perhaps TRBD1 or TRBD2 (6 bases each). Trimming took 4 bases from V and 5 from J, leaving 17 bases between them. The CDR3 is 15 amino acids. The germline gives CDR1 SGHAT, CDR2 FQNNGV.

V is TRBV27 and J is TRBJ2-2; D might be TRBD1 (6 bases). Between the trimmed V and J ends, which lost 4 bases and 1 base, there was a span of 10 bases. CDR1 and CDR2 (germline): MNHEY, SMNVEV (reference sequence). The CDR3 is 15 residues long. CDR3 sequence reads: CASSWVTGNTGELFF. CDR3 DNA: TGTGCCAGCAGTTGGGTGACAGGGAACACCGGGGAGCTGTTTTTT.

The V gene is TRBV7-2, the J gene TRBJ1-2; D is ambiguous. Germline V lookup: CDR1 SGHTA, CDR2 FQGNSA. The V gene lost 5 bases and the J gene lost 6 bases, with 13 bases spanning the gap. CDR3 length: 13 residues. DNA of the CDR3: TGTGCCAGCAGCACTACTTGGATCGATGGCTACACCTTC. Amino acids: CASSTTWIDGYTF. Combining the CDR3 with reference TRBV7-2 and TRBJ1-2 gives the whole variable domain GAGVSQSPSNKVTEKGKDVELRCDPISGHTALYWYRQSLGQGLEFLIYFQGNSAPDKSGLPSDRFSAERTGGSVSTLTIQRTQQEDSAVYLCASSTTWIDGYTFGSGTRLTVV.

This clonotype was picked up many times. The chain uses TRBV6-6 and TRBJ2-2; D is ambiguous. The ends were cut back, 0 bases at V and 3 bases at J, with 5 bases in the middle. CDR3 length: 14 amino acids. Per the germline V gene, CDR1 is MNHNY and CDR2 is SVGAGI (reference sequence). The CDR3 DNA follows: TGTGCCAGCAGTTACTCCCGTGACACCGGGGAGCTGTTTTTT. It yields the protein CASSYSRDTGELFF.

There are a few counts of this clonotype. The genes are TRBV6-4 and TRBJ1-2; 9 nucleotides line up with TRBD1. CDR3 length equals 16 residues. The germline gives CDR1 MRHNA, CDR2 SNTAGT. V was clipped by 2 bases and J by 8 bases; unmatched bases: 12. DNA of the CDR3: TGTGCCAGCAGTGACCTCCCGGACAGGGGCGTTTCCGGCTACACCTTC. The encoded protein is CASSDLPDRGVSGYTF.